This T cell receptor beta chain was captured by sequencing in a study of T cell repertoires in cytomegalovirus infection. The wider study: In public TCR beta signatures, there were indications of both CMV infection and matching HLA type.

Study observations and caveats: Totalled public TCR beta family frequency picked out people who carried CMV plus the relevant HLA. The ex vivo response showed dominance by HLA-C-restricted CMV-specific TCR beta clonotypes.

In its sample, this clonotype was seen many times. As yet, its antigen is unknown. CDR3 length: 15 amino acids. Germline CDR1 MNHEY, CDR2 SMNVEV (reference sequence). Trimming cost V 8 bases and J 0 bases, with 17 bases left between them. TCRdb re-called the reads through MiXCR, storing one row per CDR3 protein. The data hold roughly 300,000 distinct CDR3 sequences, with 8% to 9.5% observed a single time. The sequenced sample was PBMCs. This TCR derives from a human donor in good health (CMV status not recorded). Some clones in this sample may be carry-over from other donors' samples. This chain uses TRBV27 with TRBJ2-7; D is undetermined. In DNA form, the CDR3 reads TGTGCCAGCTCTAAAGGGCAGCACAGCTCCTACGAGCAGTACTTC. This codes for CASSKGQHSSYEQYF.